The T cell receptor beta chain under discussion was sequenced for a study of blood T cell repertoires in COVID-19 (dated by TCRdb to about 2020). With respect to the entire study: Samples covering the acute and convalescent phases of COVID-19 were provided by collaborators in the United States, Italy and Spain. The material from the prospective study consisted of cDNA or gDNA derived from T cells, B-cell-depleted T cells, or PBMCs. The dataset comprised deeply sampled blood TCRbeta repertoires from subjects exposed to, actively infected with, or recovered from COVID-19. The repertoires were made available in a free public database intended to serve as a resource for research on the immune response to SARS-CoV-2. Samples were obtained from the ongoing ImmuneRACE study (first 160 participants) and from approximately 1,200 subjects provided by 6 global collaborators. Nearly every sample came with metadata listing a de-identified subject ID, COVID-19 status, age in years and sex. Where available, HLA class I and class II types were obtained from metadata supplied by the sample provider rather than from assay-based typing.

The full study reports these points: The amount of clinical and demographic metadata varied by source and participant and was provided uncurated.

The CDR3 holds 14 amino acids from the cysteine to the phenylalanine. Of the read, only the CDR3 DNA is kept; its 42 bases are in frame from base 1. Based on the germline V gene, the CDR1 and CDR2 sequences are SGHDN and FVKESK. Trimming at the junction amounts to 5 bases on V and 4 bases on J, and the germline ends lie 14 bases apart. Participants in the prospective study were enrolled through a virtual design, were aged roughly 18 to 100 years, and lived in roughly 25 United States geographic areas. In the prospective study, participants were assigned to cohorts based on the clinical history participants reported in a screening survey and a study questionnaire. Recovered participants in ImmuneRACE Cohort 3 were defined as having two consecutive negative NP/OP PCR tests, clearance from a healthcare professional, or resolution of symptoms. Mobile phlebotomists in the prospective study collected whole blood, serum and a nasopharyngeal or oropharyngeal swab from every participant. Additional blood draws and questionnaires over an approximately 2-month period could optionally be provided by prospective study participants. Before DNA extraction, blood samples from the prospective study were shipped at room temperature or frozen.

Details on this clone: No cognate antigen has been identified for it. The input lacks base qualities; no much larger clone sits a single base away.

TCRbeta CDR3 regions were amplified from genomic DNA by means of the immunoSEQ Assay, a bias-controlled multiplex PCR. The authors' pipeline ran thus. The number of nucleated cells in each sample was estimated by amplification of reference gene primers within the assay. To quantify the absolute abundance of each unique TCRbeta CDR3 rearrangement, sequence reads were collapsed and filtered. Productive Simpson clonality was computed per sample as the square root of Simpson's diversity index over productive rearrangements. In TCRdb, the immuneACCESS table is reduced to in-frame sequences with V and J assigned. These tables do not hold every clone; where another copy was compared, an unresolved V gene accounts for under half, and the others remain unexplained. The V and J calls and clone size are taken from that table; D and trimming were inferred from the DNA. Across this sample there are hundreds of thousands of clones, with 85% to 90% seen only once. Of the sample, approximately 1.2% is held by the ten largest clones.

Recombination connected TRBV14 to TRBJ1-1; TRBD1 could be the D gene, as 6 bases match. This TCR came from a young man who had recovered from COVID-19. The sequenced sample was PBMCs or T cells enriched from blood (not recorded which). The bases read TGTGCCAGCAGCAAACAGGGCGGGAGCACTGAAGCTTTCTTT. This translates into CASSKQGGSTEAFF.